Listed here are 5 T cell receptor beta chains from one sample, sequenced in a study of regulatory T cells in long-lasting Graves disease (dated by TCRdb to about 2021). The sample's time point, from its label and the paper: newly diagnosed GD, antithyroid drugs for less than 3 months. RNA was extracted from PBMCs in TRIzol for both TCR sequencing and RNA sequencing. The library was built by means of multiplex PCR. Instrument used: Illumina HiSeq 4000. TCR beta libraries were built with iRepertoire HTBI primers and Arm-PCR amplification of CDR3 regions. TCRdb itself trimmed the public reads at Q25 with fastp, ran MiXCR and retained productive beta chains. Rows with one shared CDR3 protein collapse into an entry with the most common genes and DNA. The sample contains about 320,000 distinct CDR3 sequences, 15% to 20% of them found a single time. Together, the top ten hold around 37% of the sample. The sequencing here drew on peripheral blood mononuclear cells (PBMCs), taken at new diagnosis, from a patient treated with antithyroid drugs. The receptors come from a female donor with Graves disease.

This chain connects TRBV7-8 to TRBJ1-2; D not certain. The CDR3 sequence is 13 residues long. CDR1 and CDR2 (germline): SGHVS, FQNEAQ. The V and J ends lost 1 base and 4 bases respectively, with 7 bases between them. The CDR3 DNA is TGTGCCAGCAGCTTAGACCCTCTCTATGGCTACACCTTC. Translation: CASSLDPLYGYTF.

The table lists this clonotype with many counts. The CDR3 bases are TGTGCCTTCCGGGACAGGGGGAGAAGCTCCTACAATGAGCAGTTCTTC. Amino acids: CAFRDRGRSSYNEQFF. The V gene is TRBV30, the J gene TRBJ2-1, with 11 bases aligning to TRBD1. Unmatched junction bases numbered 8, after V lost 7 bases and J lost 0 bases. Germline CDR1 reads GTSNPN; CDR2 reads SVGIG (reference sequence). The CDR3 extends over 16 amino acids.

This clonotype was observed at least ten times. The rearrangement uses TRBV6-5 and TRBJ2-7; 8 bases are shared with TRBD1. J lost 2 bases, V lost 0 bases, and 3 bases had no gene match. The CDR3 has 15 residues. Looked up from germline, CDR1 is MNHEY and CDR2 is SVGAGI. The CDR3 spells CASSYSSQGAYEQYF. CDR3 nucleotide sequence: TGTGCCAGCAGTTACTCGTCACAGGGGGCCTACGAGCAGTACTTC.

In this sample, this clonotype turned up a few times. J is TRBJ2-3 and V is TRBV6-2 or TRBV6-3; TRBD2 aligns across 8 bases. The germline gives CDR1 MNHEY, CDR2 SVGEGT. The CDR3 contains 14 residues. Unmatched junction bases numbered 4, after V lost 5 bases and J lost 3 bases. The CDR3 nucleotides are TGTGCCAGCAGTCGCAGACTAGCGACAGATACGCAGTATTTT. Its protein is CASSRRLATDTQYF.

This clonotype was seen at least ten times. The V gene is TRBV11-2, the J gene TRBJ1-4; D perhaps matches TRBD1 (6 bases). Per the germline V gene, CDR1 is SGHAT and CDR2 is FQNNGV. Between the trimmed V and J ends, which lost 2 bases and 7 bases, there was a span of 11 bases. The CDR3 is 14 residues long. This CDR3 reads CASSLTGRGEKLFF. CDR3 DNA sequence: TGTGCCAGCAGCTTAACAGGGCGAGGTGAAAAACTGTTTTTT.